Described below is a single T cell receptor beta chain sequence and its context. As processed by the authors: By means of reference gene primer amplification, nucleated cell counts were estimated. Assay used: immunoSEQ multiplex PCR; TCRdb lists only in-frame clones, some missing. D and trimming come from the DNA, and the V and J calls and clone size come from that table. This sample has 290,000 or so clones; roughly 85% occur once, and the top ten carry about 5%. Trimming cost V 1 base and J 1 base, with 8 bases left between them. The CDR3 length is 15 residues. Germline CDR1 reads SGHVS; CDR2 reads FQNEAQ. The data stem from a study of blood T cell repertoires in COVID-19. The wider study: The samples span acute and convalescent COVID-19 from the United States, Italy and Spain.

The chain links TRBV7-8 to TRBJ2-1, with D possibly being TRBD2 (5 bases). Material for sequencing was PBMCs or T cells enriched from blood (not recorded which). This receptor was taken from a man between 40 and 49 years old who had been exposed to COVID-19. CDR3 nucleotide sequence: TGTGCCAGCAGCTTAGGAGCGGAGTCCTACAATGAGCAGTTCTTC. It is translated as CASSLGAESYNEQFF.